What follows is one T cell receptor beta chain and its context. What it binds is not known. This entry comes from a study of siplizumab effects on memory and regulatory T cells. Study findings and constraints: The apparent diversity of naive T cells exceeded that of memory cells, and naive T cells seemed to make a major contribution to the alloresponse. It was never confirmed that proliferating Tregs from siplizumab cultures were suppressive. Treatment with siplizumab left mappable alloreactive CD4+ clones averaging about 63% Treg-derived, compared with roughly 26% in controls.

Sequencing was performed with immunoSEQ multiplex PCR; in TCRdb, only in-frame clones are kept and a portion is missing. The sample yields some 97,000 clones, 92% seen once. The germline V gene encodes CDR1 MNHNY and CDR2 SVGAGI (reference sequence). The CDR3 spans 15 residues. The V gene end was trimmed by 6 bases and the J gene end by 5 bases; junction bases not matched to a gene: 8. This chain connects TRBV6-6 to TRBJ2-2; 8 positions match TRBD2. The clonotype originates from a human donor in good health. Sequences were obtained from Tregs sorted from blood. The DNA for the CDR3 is TGTGCCAGCAGGGCAGCGGGAGCGCGTACCGGGGAGCTGTTTTTT. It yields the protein CASRAAGARTGELFF.